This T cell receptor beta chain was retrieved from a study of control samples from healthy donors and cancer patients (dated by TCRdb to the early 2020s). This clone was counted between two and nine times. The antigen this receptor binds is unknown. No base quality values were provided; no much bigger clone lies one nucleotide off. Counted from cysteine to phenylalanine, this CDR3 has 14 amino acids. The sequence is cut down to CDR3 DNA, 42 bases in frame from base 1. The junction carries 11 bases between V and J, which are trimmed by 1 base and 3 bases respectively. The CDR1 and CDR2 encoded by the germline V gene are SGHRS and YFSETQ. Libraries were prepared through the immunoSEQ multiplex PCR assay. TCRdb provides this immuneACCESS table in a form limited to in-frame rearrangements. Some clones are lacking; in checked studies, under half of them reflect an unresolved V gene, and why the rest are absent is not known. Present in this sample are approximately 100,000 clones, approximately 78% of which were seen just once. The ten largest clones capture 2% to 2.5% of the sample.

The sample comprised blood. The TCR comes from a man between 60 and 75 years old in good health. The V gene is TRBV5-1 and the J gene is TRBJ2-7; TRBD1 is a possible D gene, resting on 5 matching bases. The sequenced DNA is TGCGCCAGCAGCTTGCAGCAGGGTGGCTACGAGCAGTACTTC. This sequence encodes CASSLQQGGYEQYF.